This T cell receptor beta chain stems from a study of shared clonotypes between healthy human individuals. Study observations and caveats: Among donors, sharing of clonotypes was expected to be affected by sequencing depth.

Naive CD8 cells lacked CD45RO, underwent positive selection for CCR7 and left out terminally differentiated effector memory CD45RA+ cells. This CDR3 contains 15 residues. CDR1 and CDR2 from the germline V gene are SGHAT and FQNNGV. V was trimmed by 4 bases and J by 5 bases, leaving 18 bases between them. A note on this clone: The antigen remains unidentified.

Generated by immunoSEQ multiplex PCR, the TCRdb table keeps only in-frame clones and is missing some. The table has some 2 million clones, approximately 95% seen once. The V and J genes are TRBV11-2 and TRBJ2-7, with a tentative D call TRBD2 (5 bases). Material for sequencing was naive CD8+ T cells sorted from blood. The sequence came from a man aged 18-30 years in good health. CDR3 region: CASSSPLRGDDEQYF. For the CDR3, the DNA is TGTGCCAGCAGCTCCCCCCTCCGGGGTGACGACGAGCAGTACTTC.